The next 9 T cell receptor beta chains were all read from a single sample in a study of blood T cell repertoires in COVID-19. TCRdb's table, derived via immunoSEQ multiplex PCR, lists solely in-frame clones and lacks some. The sample lists some 300,000 clones, 85% to 90% occurring once. The specimen was PBMCs or T cells enriched from blood (not recorded which). Receptor source: a woman aged 50 to 65 who had been exposed to COVID-19.

The J gene is TRBJ1-6, the V gene TRBV6-5, with TRBD1 identical over 10 bases. The CDR3 contains 13 residues. Germline CDR1 reads MNHEY; CDR2 reads SVGAGI. Here the CDR3 DNA reads TGTGGCCGGACAGGGGGTTTATGGGGACCCCTCCACTTT. Translated: CGRTGGLWGPLHF.

The gene calls are TRBV5-1 and TRBJ2-1, with 9 bases fitting TRBD2. The CDR3 runs to 16 residues. CDR1 is SGHRS, CDR2 YFSETQ, per germline. Germline trimming cut 3 bases from V and 7 bases from J; bases unmatched to any gene: 11. The CDR3 nucleotides are TGCGCCAGCAGCTCTGGCGGGGGGGCGACCTTAAATGAGCAGTTCTTC. Protein: CASSSGGGATLNEQFF.

The chain employs TRBV5-1 and TRBJ2-6; 9 bases map to TRBD1. V was pared by 0 bases and J by 0 bases, with 7 bases of the junction left unmatched. Germline CDR1 is SGHRS and CDR2 is YFSETQ. The CDR3 consists of 19 residues. The CDR3 is CASSLDGTGIFSGANVLTF. The CDR3 DNA reads as TGCGCCAGCAGCTTGGACGGGACAGGGATTTTCTCTGGGGCCAACGTCCTGACTTTC.

CDR3 sequence (DNA): TGTGCCAGCAGTTTAAGCCCGGGACACCAGCCCCAGCATTTT. This translates into CASSLSPGHQPQHF. This chain uses TRBV27 with TRBJ1-5, with D maybe TRBD1 (6 bases). Germline-derived CDR1 and CDR2 are MNHEY and SMNVEV (reference sequence). V was shortened by 2 bases and J by 7 bases, with 12 bases between the two germline ends. CDR3 length: 14 amino acids.

The chain carries TRBV5-5 and TRBJ1-5; 7 nucleotides line up with TRBD1. Trimming removed 2 bases from V and 6 bases from J; junction bases left unmatched: 8. The CDR3 totals 15 residues. The germline V gene encodes CDR1 SGHKS and CDR2 YYEKEE (reference sequence). For the CDR3, the DNA is TGTGCCAGCAGCTTTCACGGACAGGTGAGTCAGCCCCAGCATTTT. Protein: CASSFHGQVSQPQHF.

Turning to this clone: Other DNA sequences in this specimen translate into the identical CDR3. The chain uses TRBV5-1 and TRBJ2-7, with unresolved D. The CDR3 is made up of 13 amino acids. Germline V lookup: CDR1 SGHRS, CDR2 YFSETQ. Trimming pared 4 bases from V and 5 bases from J, leaving 13 bases between. The CDR3 loop is CASSLRTQHEQYF. The DNA for the CDR3 is TGCGCCAGCAGCCTCAGAACCCAACACGAGCAGTACTTC.

This rearrangement joins TRBV5-4 to TRBJ2-7; 9 bases agree with TRBD2. CDR3 length: 14 residues. Germline V gene lookup returns CDR1 SGHNT and CDR2 YYREEE (reference sequence). V lost 5 bases and J lost 2; bases outside the gene matches: 5. The CDR3 coding sequence is TGTGCCAGCAGTCTAGCGGGGTTCGCCTACGAGCAGTACTTC. Translating gives CASSLAGFAYEQYF.

The J gene is TRBJ2-4, the V gene TRBV2, with a tentative D call TRBD2 (6 bases). The CDR3 contains 13 residues. The germline V and J ends were trimmed by 11 bases and 2 bases, with 13 bases remaining between them. In germline, CDR1 is SNHLY, CDR2 FYNNEI. The CDR3 region is CAGGSLTKNIQYF. The CDR3, as DNA: TGTGCCGGGGGGTCTCTAACCAAAAACATTCAGTACTTC.

The J gene is TRBJ1-6, the V gene TRBV19, with D possibly TRBD1 on 5 matching bases. In germline, CDR1 is LNHDA, CDR2 SQIVND (reference sequence). Trimming took off 7 bases at V and 7 bases at J, with 11 bases between the two ends. CDR3 length: 13 residues. The CDR3 region is CASNHRNNSPLHF. CDR3 nucleotides: TGTGCCAGTAATCACAGGAACAATTCACCCCTCCACTTT.